These T cell receptor beta chains were read from a single sample in a study of blood T cell repertoires in COVID-19. Profiling relied on immunoSEQ multiplex PCR, and the TCRdb table lists in-frame clones only, not all of them. The sample yields some 320,000 clones, 75% to 90% seen once. Sequencing was performed on PBMCs or T cells enriched from blood (not recorded which). Source of these receptors: a man aged 55-75 years who had recovered from COVID-19. CDR3s include the opening cysteine and the closing phenylalanine or tryptophan. A D gene is named only where the DNA matches it firmly. A row's size may be missing; if present it is once, few, many or a size class.

NA | TRBJ2-7 | NA | TRBV12-3/TRBV12-4 | TGTGCCAGCAGTTCGACAGGAAACTACGAGCAGTACTTC | CASSSTGNYEQYF
NA | TRBJ1-3 | NA | TRBV30 | TGTGCCTGGAGGAGTTCTGGAAACACCATATATTTT | CAWRSSGNTIYF
NA | TRBJ2-1 | TRBD1 | TRBV2 | TGTGCCAGCAGGGACAGGAGCTCCTACAATGAGCAGTTCTTC | CASRDRSSYNEQFF
NA | TRBJ2-2 | TRBD2 | TRBV4-1 | TGCGCCAGCAGCCAGGGACTAGCGGGAGGGGGCACCGGGGAGCTGTTTTTT | CASSQGLAGGGTGELFF
NA | TRBJ1-6 | NA | TRBV27 | TGTGCCAGCAGTGTCAGGGCATATTCACCCCTCCACTTT | CASSVRAYSPLHF
NA | TRBJ2-7 | TRBD2 | TRBV27 | TGTGCCAGCTGGGGCCTACTAGCGGGAGCTGCCGAGCAGTACTTC | CASWGLLAGAAEQYF
NA | TRBJ2-1 | TRBD2 | TRBV5-7 | TGTGCCAGCACCAAGGGAATAGCGGGAGTGGGAAATGAGCAGTTCTTC | CASTKGIAGVGNEQFF
NA | TRBJ2-5 | NA | TRBV5-5 | TGTGCCAGCAGGAGGGATACCGCGTACCAAGAGACCCAGTACTTC | CASRRDTAYQETQYF
NA | TRBJ2-7 | NA | TRBV5-1 | TGCGCCAGCAGCCTGGGAAGCGAGGAGTACGAGCAGTACTTC | CASSLGSEEYEQYF
NA | TRBJ1-4 | NA | TRBV7-2 | TGTGCCAGCAGCTTAGGCTTGGCAGGGCGAGAAAAACTGTTTTTT | CASSLGLAGREKLFF
NA | TRBJ2-7 | TRBD1 | TRBV15 | TGTGCCACCAGCACACGACAGGGAACCCACGAGCAGTACTTC | CATSTRQGTHEQYF
NA | TRBJ1-1 | TRBD1 | TRBV5-1 | TGCGCCAGCAGCCAGACGACAGGGGTGACTGAAGCTTTCTTT | CASSQTTGVTEAFF
few | TRBJ1-4 | NA | TRBV19 | TGTGCCAGTAGTGCCCGCCCCGGTGCAACTAATGAAAAACTGTTTTTT | CASSARPGATNEKLFF
NA | TRBJ1-3 | TRBD1 | TRBV5-1 | TGCGCCAGCAGCTTCGGACAGGGGGGAAACACCATATATTTT | CASSFGQGGNTIYF
NA | TRBJ2-3 | NA | TRBV5-1 | TGCGCCAGCAGCTTCGCGATATTGCCAGATACGCAGTATTTT | CASSFAILPDTQYF
NA | TRBJ2-1 | TRBD1 | TRBV24-1 | TGTGCCACCAGTGATCGGTCGGGACAGGAATCCTACAATGAGCAGTTCTTC | CATSDRSGQESYNEQFF
NA | TRBJ2-2 | TRBD2 | TRBV5-1 | TGCGCCAGCAGCCCCGGGAGGGGCACCGGGGAGCTGTTTTTT | CASSPGRGTGELFF
NA | TRBJ1-4 | NA | TRBV7-9 | TGTGCCAGCAGCTATAGAGAGGCTAATGAAAAACTGTTTTTT | CASSYREANEKLFF
NA | TRBJ2-7 | NA | TRBV4-3 | TGCGCCAGCAGCCAAGGTCCGGGGGACGCCTACGAGCAGTACTTC | CASSQGPGDAYEQYF
NA | TRBJ2-7 | NA | TRBV3-1/TRBV3-2 | TGTGCCAGCAGCCAAGGGTCAGGAATCGAGCAGTACTTC | CASSQGSGIEQYF